These T cell receptor beta chains were read from a single sample in a study of blood T cells in healthy people across ages. TCRdb reprocessed the 5' RACE reads via MiXCR and lists one record per CDR3 protein. The sample contains 1,500,000 or so distinct CDR3 sequences, approximately 59% of which appear only once. The sequenced material came from blood. The receptors derive from a man between 18 and 29 years old in good health. Both conserved end residues are part of each CDR3. D genes are given only for firm matches. Rows give clone size only sometimes, using once, few, many, or a class for an expanded clone.

>NA|TRBJ2-5|TRBV20-1|TRBD2
CSAFGLAGHQETQYF
TGCAGTGCTTTCGGACTAGCGGGACATCAAGAGACCCAGTACTTC
>few|TRBJ1-4|TRBV29-1|NA
CSVAGFKGEKLFF
TGCAGCGTTGCCGGCTTCAAAGGTGAAAAACTGTTTTTT
>few|TRBJ1-2|TRBV7-2|NA
CASSSPRRVYGYTF
TGTGCCAGCAGCTCCCCCCGGAGAGTCTATGGCTACACCTTC
>NA|TRBJ2-7|TRBV5-5|NA
CASSLFSLQRSSYEQYF
TGTGCCAGCAGCTTGTTTTCATTACAGCGTAGCTCCTACGAGCAGTACTTC
>NA|TRBJ1-2|TRBV4-1|NA
CASSLSTGIANYGYTF
TGCGCCAGCAGCCTCTCCACAGGGATAGCTAACTATGGCTACACCTTC
>once|TRBJ2-1|TRBV4-3|TRBD2
CASSLGLGEYNEQFF
TGCGCCAGCAGCCTGGGACTAGGAGAATACAATGAGCAGTTCTTC
>NA|TRBJ1-2|TRBV4-1|NA
CASSQDYDYGYTF
TGCGCCAGCAGCCAAGATTATGACTATGGCTACACCTTC
>NA|TRBJ2-5|TRBV6-5|TRBD1
CASSYTTGVGETQYF
TGTGCCAGCAGTTACACGACAGGGGTCGGAGAGACCCAGTACTTC
>NA|TRBJ2-7|TRBV2|NA
CASSPVRVSYEQYF
TGTGCCAGCAGTCCGGTTAGGGTCTCCTACGAGCAGTACTTC
>NA|TRBJ2-4|TRBV3-1|NA
CASSQGIGGPSEQYF
TGTGCCAGCAGCCAAGGGATCGGGGGGCCGTCTGAGCAGTACTTC
>NA|TRBJ1-2|TRBV7-9|NA
CASSLGGRDYTF
TGTGCCAGCAGCTTAGGAGGAAGAGACTACACCTTC
>NA|TRBJ2-5|TRBV20-1|TRBD2
CSASPTSGAETQYF
TGCAGTGCTAGTCCCACTAGCGGTGCGGAGACCCAGTACTTC
>NA|TRBJ2-2|TRBV7-2|NA
CASSERTGGDTGELFF
TGTGCCAGCAGCGAGAGGACCGGGGGCGACACCGGGGAGCTGTTTTTT
>many|TRBJ2-5|TRBV20-1|NA
CSAGKEYF
TGCAGTGCTGGAAAAGAGTACTTC
>NA|TRBJ2-7|TRBV20-1|TRBD2
CSAAPLAGGWEQYF
TGCAGTGCTGCACCACTAGCGGGAGGGTGGGAGCAGTACTTC
>NA|TRBJ2-3|TRBV10-2|TRBD2
CASKRGSGGSDTQYF
TGCGCCAGCAAGAGAGGGAGCGGGGGTTCAGATACGCAGTATTTT
>few|TRBJ2-3|TRBV29-1|NA
CSVEVRSGHPDTQYF
TGCAGCGTTGAAGTTCGGTCTGGCCACCCGGATACGCAGTATTTT
>NA|TRBJ1-2|TRBV7-7|NA
CASSPWTAKADGYTF
TGTGCCAGCAGCCCCTGGACAGCTAAGGCGGATGGCTACACCTTC
>NA|TRBJ2-7|TRBV6-6|NA
CASSYWDLAYEQYF
TGTGCCAGCAGTTACTGGGACTTAGCCTACGAGCAGTACTTC
>NA|TRBJ2-3|TRBV6-5|TRBD2
CASSYSMSEAGTNPKAQYF
TGTGCCAGCAGTTACTCGATGTCAGAAGCGGGGACCAACCCGAAGGCGCAGTATTTT
>many|TRBJ2-7|TRBV3-1|TRBD2
CASSGGRAYEQYF
TGTGCCAGCAGTGGTGGGAGGGCCTACGAGCAGTACTTC
>NA|TRBJ2-1|TRBV29-1|NA
CSVGLYYNEQFF
TGCAGCGTTGGGCTATACTACAATGAGCAGTTCTTC
>NA|TRBJ1-5|TRBV28|NA
CAGSSGGRGNQPQHF
TGTGCCGGCAGTTCGGGGGGCAGGGGCAATCAGCCCCAGCATTTT
>NA|TRBJ1-5|TRBV4-2|NA
CASSQEADSLNQPQHF
TGTGCCAGCAGCCAAGAAGCTGACAGCCTCAATCAGCCCCAGCATTTT
>once|TRBJ2-1|TRBV7-8|NA
CACSHTRSSYNEQFF
TGTGCCTGCAGCCACACAAGAAGCTCCTACAATGAGCAGTTCTTC
>NA|TRBJ1-1|TRBV4-1|NA
CASSQGKGHTEAFF
TGCGCCAGCAGCCAGGGGAAGGGTCACACTGAAGCTTTCTTT
>NA|TRBJ1-1|TRBV9|TRBD1
CASSVPGQGQWTEAFF
TGTGCCAGCAGCGTCCCGGGACAGGGTCAATGGACTGAAGCTTTCTTT
>NA|TRBJ2-1|TRBV11-2|TRBD2
CASRGTSGGYEQFF
TGTGCCAGCAGGGGGACTAGCGGGGGCTATGAGCAGTTCTTC
>few|TRBJ2-7|TRBV12-3/TRBV12-4|TRBD1
CASSLSGQGSEQYF
TGTGCCAGCAGTTTGAGCGGACAGGGGTCCGAGCAGTACTTC
>NA|TRBJ1-2|TRBV15|NA
CATSRVLGYGYTF
TGTGCCACCAGCAGAGTACTGGGCTATGGCTACACCTTC
>NA|TRBJ1-6|TRBV27|TRBD1
CASSLLKPGQGRSPLHF
TGTGCCAGCAGTTTGTTAAAGCCGGGACAGGGACGCTCACCCCTCCACTTT
>NA|TRBJ2-3|TRBV6-5|TRBD1
CASSYLGTGSADTQYF
TGTGCCAGCAGTTATCTTGGGACAGGGTCGGCAGATACGCAGTATTTT
>few|TRBJ2-1|TRBV7-2|TRBD2
CASSERSGNPSRDEQFF
TGTGCCAGCAGCGAACGGAGCGGGAATCCCTCGAGGGATGAGCAGTTCTTC
>NA|TRBJ2-1|TRBV7-2|NA
CASSPAGGRDEQFF
TGTGCCAGCAGCCCAGCCGGGGGGCGGGATGAGCAGTTCTTC
>NA|TRBJ2-1|TRBV12-3/TRBV12-4|NA
CASSTGESYNEQFF
TGTGCCAGCAGCACGGGAGAGTCCTACAATGAGCAGTTCTTC
>NA|TRBJ2-5|TRBV3-1|NA
CASSHRTDAKETQYF
TGTGCCAGCAGCCATCGGACAGACGCTAAAGAGACCCAGTACTTC
>NA|TRBJ2-5|TRBV12-3/TRBV12-4|NA
CASTVRREETQYF
TGTGCCAGCACCGTACGGAGGGAGGAGACCCAGTACTTC
>NA|TRBJ1-1|TRBV29-1|NA
CSAPVGGTEAFF
TGCAGCGCCCCAGTCGGGGGCACTGAAGCTTTCTTT
>NA|TRBJ2-7|TRBV20-1|NA
CSARDLRDTETYEQYF
TGCAGTGCTAGAGATCTGCGGGACACGGAGACCTACGAGCAGTACTTC
>NA|TRBJ2-2|TRBV5-1|TRBD2
CASSQGLETGELFF
TGCGCCAGCAGCCAGGGACTAGAGACCGGGGAGCTGTTTTTT
>NA|TRBJ2-5|TRBV2|NA
CASSGVLQYF
TGTGCCAGCAGTGGTGTGCTGCAGTACTTC
>NA|TRBJ2-4|TRBV27|TRBD1
CASSFRQGQEYF
TGTGCCAGCAGTTTCAGACAGGGTCAGGAGTACTTC
>few|TRBJ1-1|TRBV20-1|NA
CSARESGGSEAFF
TGCAGTGCTAGAGAGTCCGGCGGGAGTGAAGCTTTCTTT
>NA|TRBJ1-1|TRBV20-1|NA
CSARTQRNTEAFF
TGCAGTGCTAGAACACAGCGGAACACTGAAGCTTTCTTT